This is a list of T cell receptor beta chains from one sample in a study of T cell responses to AZD1222 COVID-19 vaccine. Repertoires were generated with immunoSEQ multiplex PCR, while TCRdb's copy carries only in-frame clones and drops some. In the table there are about 120,000 clones, 88% of which are singletons. The sample consisted of peripheral blood, taken 28 days after the second AZD1222 dose. These receptors were obtained from an adult who received the AZD1222 COVID-19 vaccine. Each CDR3 is given with its conserved first and last residue. A D gene is named only where the DNA matches it firmly. Where a row states a size, it is once, few, many or the class of an expanded clone; other rows omit it.

CDR3 protein: CASNLPDGNNSPLHF; CDR3 DNA: TGTGCCAGCAACCTTCCAGACGGTAATAATTCACCCCTCCACTTT; V gene: TRBV28; clone size: -; D gene: -; J gene: TRBJ1-6
CDR3 protein: CSVYRTGGTEAFF; CDR3 DNA: TGCAGCGTCTATCGGACAGGCGGAACTGAAGCTTTCTTT; V gene: TRBV29-1; clone size: -; D gene: TRBD1; J gene: TRBJ1-1
CDR3 protein: CASSLPGYRAYEQYF; CDR3 DNA: TGTGCCAGCAGCTTACCAGGGTACCGAGCCTACGAGCAGTACTTC; V gene: TRBV6-2/TRBV6-3; clone size: -; D gene: -; J gene: TRBJ2-7
CDR3 protein: CASSFTDTQYF; CDR3 DNA: TGTGCCAGCAGCTTCACAGATACGCAGTATTTT; V gene: TRBV7-2; clone size: -; D gene: -; J gene: TRBJ2-3
CDR3 protein: CASSGQPRSETQYF; CDR3 DNA: TGTGCCAGCTCGGGACAGCCGCGGTCGGAGACCCAGTACTTC; V gene: TRBV9; clone size: -; D gene: TRBD1; J gene: TRBJ2-5
CDR3 protein: CSFGTGNTIYF; CDR3 DNA: TGCAGCTTTGGGACTGGAAACACCATATATTTT; V gene: TRBV29-1; clone size: -; D gene: -; J gene: TRBJ1-3
CDR3 protein: CASSQTAGTRQETQYF; CDR3 DNA: TGTGCCAGCAGTCAAACCGCCGGGACTAGGCAAGAGACCCAGTACTTC; V gene: TRBV27; clone size: -; D gene: TRBD2; J gene: TRBJ2-5
CDR3 protein: CASSQTGLSTEAFF; CDR3 DNA: TGTGCCAGCAGCCAAACGGGCTTGAGCACTGAAGCTTTCTTT; V gene: TRBV3-1/TRBV3-2; clone size: -; D gene: -; J gene: TRBJ1-1
CDR3 protein: CASSALAGYGSGELFF; CDR3 DNA: TGTGCCAGCAGCGCGCTAGCGGGGTACGGGTCCGGGGAGCTGTTTTTT; V gene: TRBV9; clone size: -; D gene: TRBD2; J gene: TRBJ2-2
CDR3 protein: CASKPSLITKNIQYF; CDR3 DNA: TGTGCCAGTAAGCCTAGTTTAATCACCAAAAACATTCAGTACTTC; V gene: TRBV19; clone size: -; D gene: -; J gene: TRBJ2-4
CDR3 protein: CASSLDQGVGYTF; CDR3 DNA: TGTGCCAGCAGCTTAGATCAAGGAGTAGGCTACACCTTC; V gene: TRBV7-3; clone size: -; D gene: -; J gene: TRBJ1-2
CDR3 protein: CASSVLAGEDTQYF; CDR3 DNA: TGTGCCAGCAGCGTTCTAGCGGGAGAAGATACGCAGTATTTT; V gene: TRBV9; clone size: -; D gene: TRBD2; J gene: TRBJ2-3
CDR3 protein: CASSLGFGGSVNEQYF; CDR3 DNA: TGCGCCAGCAGCTTGGGATTTGGCGGGAGCGTAAACGAGCAGTACTTC; V gene: TRBV5-1; clone size: -; D gene: TRBD2; J gene: TRBJ2-7
CDR3 protein: CASSFRLAGQETQYF; CDR3 DNA: TGTGCCAGCAGCTTCCGGTTAGCGGGGCAAGAGACCCAGTACTTC; V gene: TRBV7-2; clone size: once; D gene: TRBD2; J gene: TRBJ2-5
CDR3 protein: CASSSPGIEQYF; CDR3 DNA: TGTGCCAGCAGTTCCCCGGGGATCGAGCAGTACTTC; V gene: TRBV27; clone size: -; D gene: -; J gene: TRBJ2-7
CDR3 protein: CASSYTWEGSDTQYF; CDR3 DNA: TGTGCCAGCAGTTACACCTGGGAGGGTTCAGATACGCAGTATTTT; V gene: TRBV6-2/TRBV6-3; clone size: -; D gene: TRBD2; J gene: TRBJ2-3
CDR3 protein: CASSLSQGYSPLHF; CDR3 DNA: TGCGCCAGCAGCTTGTCACAGGGATATTCACCCCTCCACTTT; V gene: TRBV5-1; clone size: -; D gene: -; J gene: TRBJ1-6
CDR3 protein: CASSGGWGDFGYTF; CDR3 DNA: TGTGCCAGCAGCGGTGGCTGGGGGGACTTTGGCTACACCTTC; V gene: TRBV9; clone size: -; D gene: -; J gene: TRBJ1-2
CDR3 protein: CASSQIGTLRETQYF; CDR3 DNA: TGCGCCAGCAGCCAAATCGGGACATTGAGGGAGACCCAGTACTTC; V gene: TRBV4-1; clone size: -; D gene: -; J gene: TRBJ2-5
CDR3 protein: CSVPNPGTANTEAFF; CDR3 DNA: TGCAGCGTTCCGAATCCTGGGACGGCGAACACTGAAGCTTTCTTT; V gene: TRBV29-1; clone size: once; D gene: -; J gene: TRBJ1-1
CDR3 protein: CASSGGLMIRSYEQYF; CDR3 DNA: TGTGCCAGCAGCGGGGGCCTAATGATACGATCGTACGAGCAGTACTTC; V gene: TRBV7-9; clone size: -; D gene: -; J gene: TRBJ2-7
CDR3 protein: CASSFNQAAYEQYF; CDR3 DNA: TGTGCCAGCAGTTTTAATCAGGCCGCCTACGAGCAGTACTTC; V gene: TRBV6-6; clone size: -; D gene: -; J gene: TRBJ2-7
CDR3 protein: CASSLGYARIRRAFF; CDR3 DNA: TGTGCCAGCAGTTTAGGTTATGCCCGGATAAGAAGGGCTTTCTTT; V gene: TRBV28; clone size: -; D gene: -; J gene: TRBJ1-1
CDR3 protein: CASSDLSTRRRPTRHQETQYF; CDR3 DNA: TGTGCTAGCAGCGACCTATCGACTAGGCGACGACCTACCCGCCACCAAGAGACCCAGTACTTC; V gene: TRBV7-7; clone size: -; D gene: -; J gene: TRBJ2-5